Following are 18 T cell receptor beta chains from one sample sequenced in a study of blood T cell repertoires in COVID-19 (dated by TCRdb to the early 2020s). Library method: the immunoSEQ multiplex PCR assay. TCRdb took over this immuneACCESS table, retaining in-frame rearrangements with V and J assigned. Such tables are incomplete; in checked studies, under half of the missing clones stem from an unresolved V gene, and the remainder is unexplained. The sample contains tens of thousands of clones, more than 70% of them found a single time. Jointly, the top ten make up 3.7% of the sample. The sample consisted of peripheral blood. Every receptor here comes from a human donor in a cohort sampled during active COVID-19.

The V and J genes are TRBV7-3 and TRBJ2-5; the D gene is possibly TRBD1 (5 bases). The CDR3 length is 15 residues. Germline CDR1 reads SGHTA; CDR2 reads FQGTGA. V was cut by 5 bases and J by 4 bases, with 17 bases left in between. Written as DNA, the CDR3 is TGTGCCAGCAGCCCCTCGGCAGGGAAAGGAGAGACCCAGTACTTC. Amino acids: CASSPSAGKGETQYF.

The V and J genes are TRBV14 and TRBJ2-6; a possible D gene is TRBD1 (5 bases). The germline V gene has CDR1 SGHDN and CDR2 FVKESK. The CDR3 covers 18 residues. V dropped 4 bases and J dropped 0 bases, with 16 bases sitting between them. The CDR3 reads CASSPRRDSPSGANVLTF. The CDR3 nucleotides are TGTGCCAGCAGCCCGCGACGCGACAGCCCCTCTGGGGCCAACGTCCTGACTTTC.

The J gene is TRBJ2-1, the V gene TRBV5-6; D might be TRBD2 (5 bases). The V end lost 0 bases, the J end lost 4 bases, and 8 bases lay between the germline ends. The CDR3 is 14 amino acids. CDR1 and CDR2 from the germline V gene are SGHDT and YYEEEE. The CDR3 region is CASSLDRLYNEQFF. CDR3 DNA: TGTGCCAGCAGCTTGGACAGACTATACAATGAGCAGTTCTTC.

This chain joins TRBV9 and TRBJ2-5, with 10 bases aligning to TRBD1. Germline loops: CDR1 SGDLS, CDR2 YYNGEE. The CDR3 has 16 amino acids. Trimming cost V 4 bases and J 5 bases; bases outside gene matches: 11. CDR3 coding DNA: TGTGCCAGCAGCTCCGACCGGGACAGGGGATACGAGACCCAGTACTTC. Translation: CASSSDRDRGYETQYF.

The chain combines TRBV28 with TRBJ1-4; D is perhaps TRBD1 (6 bases). This CDR3 contains 15 residues. Germline V gene lookup returns CDR1 MDHEN and CDR2 SYDVKM. Deletions cut 5 bases from V and 3 bases from J, with 13 bases between. This chain's CDR3 is CASSPGGRSNEKLFF. In nucleotides, the CDR3 is TGTGCCAGCAGTCCCGGGGGGCGATCTAATGAAAAACTGTTTTTT.

This chain connects TRBV6-2 or TRBV6-3 to TRBJ1-5, with D unclear. CDR3 length: 15 residues. V was trimmed by 2 bases and J by 4 bases, leaving 12 bases between them. Per germline, CDR1 MNHEY and CDR2 SVGEGT. This CDR3 is CASSYAFASNQPQHF. In DNA, the CDR3 is TGTGCCAGCAGTTACGCGTTCGCGAGTAATCAGCCCCAGCATTTT.

The chain carries TRBV5-1 and TRBJ1-1, with 7 positions matching TRBD1. This CDR3 region has 12 residues. CDR1 is SGHRS, CDR2 YFSETQ, per germline. After removal of 2 bases from V and 8 bases from J, the junction contained 3 bases not matched to a gene. Here the CDR3 reads CASSLRTGEAFF. DNA for the CDR3: TGCGCCAGCAGCTTACGGACAGGAGAAGCTTTCTTT.

J is TRBJ2-2 and V is TRBV6-5; D perhaps matches TRBD1 (5 bases). Germline V gene lookup returns CDR1 MNHEY and CDR2 SVGAGI. The V gene lost 6 bases and the J gene lost 2 bases, with 13 bases spanning the gap. The CDR3 length is 15 residues. The chain's CDR3 is CASRMTEINTGELFF. As DNA, the CDR3 is TGTGCCAGCAGGATGACAGAGATTAACACCGGGGAGCTGTTTTTT.

The gene calls are TRBV4-1 and TRBJ2-1, with 10 bases fitting TRBD2. Trimming took 4 bases from V and 4 from J; bases not matched to a gene: 10. The CDR3 runs to 17 residues. Germline loops: CDR1 MGHRA, CDR2 YSYEKL. CDR3 sequence: CASSRQLVSGGYNEQFF. In DNA form, the CDR3 reads TGCGCCAGCAGCCGTCAGCTGGTTAGCGGGGGGTACAATGAGCAGTTCTTC.

The chain carries TRBV7-9 and TRBJ2-7; 9 bases agree with TRBD1. The CDR3 contains 13 residues. With V trimmed by 5 bases and J by 3 bases, 2 bases remained unmatched. CDR1 SEHNR and CDR2 FQNEAQ come from the germline V gene (reference sequence). The CDR3 region is CASSPDRGYEQYF. CDR3 DNA: TGTGCCAGCAGCCCGGACAGGGGCTACGAGCAGTACTTC.

This chain joins TRBV29-1 and TRBJ1-2; possibly TRBD1 for D (6 bases). V was trimmed by 3 bases and J by 2 bases, leaving 13 bases between them. Germline V gives CDR1 SQVTM, CDR2 ANQGSEA. This CDR3 has 14 amino acids. CDR3 loop: CSVDGGAENYGYTF. Here the CDR3 DNA reads TGCAGCGTTGATGGGGGGGCGGAGAACTATGGCTACACCTTC.

V usage is TRBV7-9 and J usage is TRBJ2-7; 7 positions agree with TRBD1. Per germline, CDR1 SEHNR and CDR2 FQNEAQ (reference sequence). Unmatched junction bases numbered 1, after V lost 0 bases and J lost 2 bases. This CDR3 is 14 amino acids long. The CDR3 DNA is TGTGCCAGCAGCTTAGCGGGACAGCCCTACGAGCAGTACTTC. This translates into CASSLAGQPYEQYF.

The chain links TRBV27 to TRBJ2-3, with 9 bases identical to TRBD2. V shed 5 bases, J shed 2 bases, and the junction held 11 bases outside the gene matches. Germline V lookup: CDR1 MNHEY, CDR2 SMNVEV (reference sequence). The CDR3 runs to 17 residues. DNA for the CDR3: TGTGCCAGCAGTCTTCCCCCTAGCGGGGCTCCCACAGATACGCAGTATTTT. Its protein product is CASSLPPSGAPTDTQYF.

This chain joins TRBV28 and TRBJ2-5; TRBD2 might be the D (6 bases). The length of the CDR3 is 14 residues. Trimming took off 2 bases at V and 6 bases at J, with 13 bases between the two ends. From germline, CDR1 is MDHEN and CDR2 SYDVKM. The CDR3 DNA is TGTGCCAGCAGTTTAAATAAAGGGAGGCAGACCCAGTACTTC. Translation: CASSLNKGRQTQYF.

This clone was detected only a few times. The chain joins TRBV2 to TRBJ2-7; 8 positions match TRBD1. The CDR3 length is 16 residues. V lost 6 bases to trimming and J lost 2 bases; unmatched junction nucleotides: 12. Germline loops: CDR1 SNHLY, CDR2 FYNNEI. The CDR3 reads CASSLTRGRVPYEQYF. CDR3 sequence (DNA): TGTGCCAGCAGCCTTACCAGGGGGCGAGTCCCCTACGAGCAGTACTTC.

The V and J genes are TRBV9 and TRBJ1-3; D unresolved. The CDR3 loop spans 13 amino acids. The germline V and J ends were trimmed by 0 bases and 3 bases, with 4 bases remaining between them. Germline V gene sequence: CDR1 SGDLS, CDR2 YYNGEE. The CDR3 region has the DNA TGTGCCAGCAGCGTAGGAGGTGGAAACACCATATATTTT. Its protein is CASSVGGGNTIYF. Supplemented by reference TRBV9 and TRBJ1-3, the full variable domain reads DSGVTQTPKHLITATGQRVTLRCSPRSGDLSVYWYQQSLDQGLQFLIQYYNGEERAKGNILERFSAQQFPDLHSELNLSSLELGDSALYFCASSVGGGNTIYFGEGSWLTVV.

This chain links TRBV9 with TRBJ1-6; D is unclear. V lost 4 bases, J lost 7 bases, and 9 bases lay in between. CDR1 is SGDLS and CDR2 is YYNGEE in the germline V gene. The CDR3 sequence is 13 residues long. The CDR3 protein is CASSRLGNSPLHF. CDR3 nucleotide sequence: TGTGCCAGCAGCCGACTTGGAAATTCACCCCTCCACTTT.

The rearrangement links TRBV15 to TRBJ1-4; TRBD1 is a possible D gene (5 bases). V gave up 1 base and J gave up 3 bases, with 9 bases separating them. The CDR3 consists of 15 residues. Germline V gene lookup returns CDR1 LNHNV and CDR2 YYDKDF (reference sequence). The CDR3 bases are TGTGCCACCAGCAGAGGGGCAGGGCCTAATGAAAAACTGTTTTTT. Protein product: CATSRGAGPNEKLFF.